This is a list of T cell receptor beta chains from one sample in a study of blood T cell repertoires in COVID-19. Sequencing used immunoSEQ multiplex PCR; TCRdb keeps in-frame clones, though not all of them. The top ten clones hold around 8.4% of a sample with about 130,000 clones, roughly four fifths of them seen once. The sample comprised PBMCs or T cells enriched from blood (not recorded which). The receptor set was obtained from a man aged 45-65 years who had recovered from COVID-19. The CDR3 runs from the conserved cysteine through the conserved F or W. D genes are given only for firm matches. Clone size, where shown, is once, few, many, or a class for clones that have expanded.

J gene | V gene | D gene | clone size | CDR3 length | CDR3 protein | CDR3 DNA
TRBJ2-7 | TRBV5-6 | TRBD2 | . | 14 | CASSLTSGANEQYF | TGTGCCAGCAGCTTGACTAGCGGGGCCAACGAGCAGTACTTC
TRBJ1-3 | TRBV7-9 | . | few | 13 | CASSLRPEDTIYF | TGTGCCAGCAGCTTACGGCCGGAGGACACCATATATTTT
TRBJ2-3 | TRBV24-1 | . | . | 16 | CATSDPGGLSTDTQYF | TGTGCCACCAGTGATCCTGGGGGGTTAAGCACAGATACGCAGTATTTT
TRBJ1-2 | TRBV30 | . | . | 15 | CAWSSPRGANYGYTF | TGTGCCTGGAGTTCTCCCAGGGGTGCTAACTATGGCTACACCTTC
TRBJ2-5 | TRBV7-9 | TRBD2 | . | 16 | CASSRGLAGGQETQYF | TGTGCCAGCAGCCGGGGACTAGCGGGGGGCCAAGAGACCCAGTACTTC
TRBJ2-1 | TRBV29-1 | TRBD1 | . | 13 | CSAGTGGRNEQFF | TGCAGCGCCGGGACAGGGGGCCGAAATGAGCAGTTCTTC
TRBJ2-2 | TRBV28 | . | . | 13 | CASRQGTPGELFF | TGTGCCAGCAGACAGGGAACGCCCGGGGAGCTGTTTTTT
TRBJ2-1 | TRBV18 | TRBD1 | . | 16 | CASSPPDRVHSNEQFF | TGTGCCAGCTCACCACCAGACAGGGTCCATAGCAATGAGCAGTTCTTC
TRBJ1-1 | TRBV7-2 | . | . | 13 | CAAAPSVNTEAFF | TGTGCCGCCGCCCCAAGCGTGAACACTGAAGCTTTCTTT
TRBJ1-1 | TRBV7-9 | . | . | 13 | CASSLQGNTEAFF | TGTGCCAGCAGCTTACAGGGGAATACTGAAGCTTTCTTT
TRBJ1-6 | TRBV3-1/TRBV3-2 | TRBD1 | . | 14 | CASSHGTENSPLHF | TGTGCCAGCAGCCACGGGACAGAAAATTCACCCCTCCACTTT
TRBJ2-2 | TRBV7-8 | . | . | 15 | CASSGGLINTGELFF | TGTGCCAGCAGCGGGGGACTCATAAACACCGGGGAGCTGTTTTTT
TRBJ2-2 | TRBV5-1 | . | . | 15 | CASSFTTVNTGELFF | TGCGCCAGCAGCTTCACGACAGTGAACACCGGGGAGCTGTTTTTT
TRBJ1-3 | TRBV12-5 | . | . | 15 | CASALGQASGNTIYF | TGTGCTAGTGCCCTAGGACAAGCCTCTGGAAACACCATATATTTT
TRBJ2-1 | TRBV30 | . | . | 13 | CAWSVRRGNQQFF | TGTGCCTGGAGTGTACGGCGGGGCAATCAACAGTTCTTC
TRBJ1-2 | TRBV18 | . | once | 17 | CASSPLEGGESNYGYTF | TGTGCCAGCTCACCCCTAGAGGGTGGAGAGTCTAACTATGGCTACACCTTC
TRBJ1-6 | TRBV27 | . | . | 14 | CASSLGQGNSPLHF | TGTGCCAGCAGTTTAGGGCAGGGAAATTCACCCCTCCACTTT
TRBJ1-1 | TRBV14 | . | . | 13 | CASSVQGNTEAFF | TGTGCCAGCAGCGTACAGGGTAACACTGAAGCTTTCTTT
TRBJ2-7 | TRBV6-2/TRBV6-3 | . | . | 13 | CASSYVNSYEQYF | TGTGCCAGCAGTTACGTCAACTCCTACGAGCAGTACTTC
TRBJ1-2 | TRBV9 | TRBD1 | . | 13 | CASSVTGEGGYTF | TGTGCCAGCAGCGTTACAGGGGAAGGCGGCTACACCTTC
TRBJ1-2 | TRBV18 | . | . | 15 | CASSSMGGTDYGYTF | TGTGCCAGCTCTTCTATGGGAGGGACGGACTATGGCTACACCTTC
TRBJ1-1 | TRBV6-2/TRBV6-3 | . | . | 14 | CASSLAGEGTEAFF | TGTGCCAGCAGTTTAGCAGGGGAGGGCACTGAAGCTTTCTTT
TRBJ2-1 | TRBV6-2/TRBV6-3 | . | . | 14 | CASSPGLLGNEQFF | TGTGCCAGCAGCCCGGGACTGTTAGGCAATGAGCAGTTCTTC
TRBJ2-5 | TRBV7-2 | TRBD2 | . | 16 | CASSSGLAGSQETQYF | TGTGCCAGCAGCTCTGGACTAGCGGGGTCCCAAGAGACCCAGTACTTC
TRBJ2-5 | TRBV14 | TRBD1 | . | 15 | CASSQLTGGGETQYF | TGTGCCAGCAGCCAGCTGACAGGGGGTGGGGAGACCCAGTACTTC
TRBJ1-5 | TRBV6-2/TRBV6-3 | TRBD1 | . | 16 | CASSNAQGAAIQPQHF | TGTGCCAGCAGCAACGCCCAGGGGGCCGCCATACAGCCCCAGCATTTT
TRBJ1-1 | TRBV19 | TRBD1 | . | 17 | CASSVGPGGGRGTEAFF | TGTGCCAGTAGTGTGGGTCCAGGGGGCGGGAGGGGCACTGAAGCTTTCTTT
TRBJ1-1 | TRBV5-1 | . | . | 14 | CASTPRRGHTEAFF | TGCGCCAGCACCCCACGTCGGGGTCACACTGAAGCTTTCTTT
TRBJ1-2 | TRBV9 | . | . | 16 | CASSPYRTANNYGYTF | TGTGCCAGCAGCCCCTATAGGACAGCAAATAACTATGGCTACACCTTC
TRBJ1-6 | TRBV30 | . | . | 14 | CAWSPGTYNSPLHF | TGTGCCTGGAGCCCCGGGACATATAATTCACCCCTCCACTTT
TRBJ2-7 | TRBV28 | . | . | 13 | CASIALGINEQYF | TGTGCCAGTATCGCACTAGGGATCAACGAGCAGTACTTC
TRBJ2-7 | TRBV11-3 | TRBD1 | . | 16 | CASSRDRGPSSYEQYF | TGTGCCAGCAGCCGGGACAGGGGACCCTCCTCCTACGAGCAGTACTTC
TRBJ1-2 | TRBV5-4 | TRBD1 | . | 14 | CASSSTGGAGGYTF | TGTGCCAGCAGCTCGACAGGGGGCGCAGGTGGCTACACCTTC
TRBJ1-1 | TRBV4-2 | . | . | 15 | CASRLERGGGTEAFF | TGTGCCAGCAGACTGGAACGTGGGGGGGGCACTGAAGCTTTCTTT